This entry lists 5 T cell receptor beta chains sequenced from one sample in a study of beta chain features in type 1 diabetes. Their specific antigens are unknown. Expressed TCRB transcripts were sequenced because the isolated RNA had all been reverse transcribed beforehand. Libraries were prepared by immunoSEQ multiplex PCR; TCRdb keeps only in-frame clonotypes and omits some of them. The sample lists around 650,000 clones; 12% were seen once. Broader study findings: Type 1 diabetes patients had moderately but significantly shorter TCRB CDR3s in all four CD4+ subsets.

Source material: naive CD4+ T cells from blood. The receptors shown here come from a man younger than 45 with type 1 diabetes.

The rearrangement uses TRBV9 and TRBJ1-1; possible D gene TRBD1, 5 bases. V lost 4 bases and J 4 bases, leaving 23 bases between the germline ends. Germline values: CDR1 SGDLS, CDR2 YYNGEE. CDR3 length: 17 amino acids. This CDR3 is CASSPRGRFTLSTEAFF. CDR3 nucleotides: TGTGCCAGCAGCCCCCGGGGGAGGTTCACCCTCTCCACTGAAGCTTTCTTT.

There are a few counts of this clone. The V and J genes are TRBV5-6 and TRBJ2-7; TRBD2 might be the D (5 bases). Per germline, CDR1 SGHDT and CDR2 YYEEEE. V gave up 3 bases and J gave up 3 bases, with 19 bases separating them. The CDR3 extends over 16 amino acids. In nucleotides, the CDR3 is TGTGCCAGCAGCTCCTACGTGTACGGAGGCGGCTACGAGCAGTACTTC. Translated, it gives CASSSYVYGGGYEQYF.

This clone was seen only a few times. V is TRBV7-9 and J is TRBJ1-5, with D hard to call. Germline V gene lookup returns CDR1 SEHNR and CDR2 FQNEAQ (reference sequence). V was clipped by 5 bases and J by 5 bases, with 19 bases between them. This CDR3 is 16 amino acids long. CDR3 sequence (DNA): TGTGCCAGCAGCGGGCCCGGACCTTTGTTGGATCAGCCCCAGCATTTT. It is translated as CASSGPGPLLDQPQHF.

This clone was detected a few times. A read error may produce the germline difference seen at one junction end. V usage is TRBV6-6 and J usage is TRBJ1-2; D uncertain. In germline, CDR1 is MNHNY, CDR2 SVGAGI (reference sequence). This CDR3 comprises 9 residues. CDR3 sequence (DNA): TGTGCCAGCAGTGTACCCTGGACGTTC. Protein sequence: CASSVPWTF.

The rearrangement links TRBV7-9 to TRBJ2-3; tentative D call: TRBD2 (6 bases). The CDR3 sequence is 13 residues long. Between the trimmed V and J ends, which lost 3 bases and 4 bases, there was a span of 8 bases. From germline, CDR1 is SEHNR and CDR2 FQNEAQ (reference sequence). CDR3 DNA: TGTGCCAGCAGCTTCTTAGCGGCAGATACGCAGTATTTT. It yields the protein CASSFLAADTQYF.